This T cell receptor beta chain was recorded in a study of monozygotic twins with inflammatory bowel disease. Study-wide points: With inverse Simpson as the measure, TCRbeta diversity was lower in IBD patients than in healthy co-twins.

The study subjected TCRalpha and TCRbeta cDNA to two nested PCRs of approximately 16 and 9 cycles. TCRdb reprocessed the 5' RACE reads; each CDR3 protein has one entry and no DNA is given. Its listing shows approximately 210,000 distinct CDR3 sequences. A word on this clonotype: The target antigen is unknown.

Germline CDR1 SGHTA, CDR2 FQGNSA. The CDR3 consists of 13 residues. The material sequenced was blood. This TCR was sampled from a human donor with ulcerative colitis or Crohn's disease, or a healthy co-twin of an affected twin (not recorded which). V usage is TRBV7-2 and J usage is TRBJ2-4. CDR3 amino acids: CASSSESRHIQYF.